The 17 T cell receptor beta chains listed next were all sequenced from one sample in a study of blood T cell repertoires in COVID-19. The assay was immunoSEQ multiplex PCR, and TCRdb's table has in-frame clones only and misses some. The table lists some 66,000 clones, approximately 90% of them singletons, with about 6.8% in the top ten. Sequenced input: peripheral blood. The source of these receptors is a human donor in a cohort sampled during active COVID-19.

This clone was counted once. CDR3 nucleotides: TGTGCCAGCAGTGAACAAGGAACAGCGAACACCGGGGAGCTGTTTTTT. This encodes CASSEQGTANTGELFF. The J gene is TRBJ2-2, the V gene TRBV25-1, with no clear D. The CDR3 totals 16 residues. V lost 2 bases and J 0 bases, leaving 10 bases between the germline ends. Germline CDR1 reads MGHDK; CDR2 reads SYGVNS.

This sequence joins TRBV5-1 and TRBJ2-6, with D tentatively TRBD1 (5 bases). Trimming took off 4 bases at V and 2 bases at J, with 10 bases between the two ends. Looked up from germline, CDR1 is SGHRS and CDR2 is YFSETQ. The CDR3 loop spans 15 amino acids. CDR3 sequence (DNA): TGCGCCAGCAGCGGCAGGGAAACTGGGGCCAACGTCCTGACTTTC. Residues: CASSGRETGANVLTF.

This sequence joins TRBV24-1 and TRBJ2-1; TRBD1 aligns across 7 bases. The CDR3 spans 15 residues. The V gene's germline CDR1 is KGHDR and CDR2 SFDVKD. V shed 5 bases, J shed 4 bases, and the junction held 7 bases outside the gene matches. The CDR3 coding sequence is TGTGCCACCAGTGCCCCGACAGGGCCTTACAATGAGCAGTTCTTC. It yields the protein CATSAPTGPYNEQFF.

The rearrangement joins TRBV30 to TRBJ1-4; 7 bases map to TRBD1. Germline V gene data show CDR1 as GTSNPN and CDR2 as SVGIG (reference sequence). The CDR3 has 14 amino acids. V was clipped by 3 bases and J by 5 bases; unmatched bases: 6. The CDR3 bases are TGTGCCTGGAGGCCGGGACAGTGGAATGAAAAACTGTTTTTT. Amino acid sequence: CAWRPGQWNEKLFF.

This chain's CDR3 is CASSTRTSGSYEQYF. DNA of the CDR3: TGTGCCAGCAGCACTAGGACTAGCGGGTCCTACGAGCAGTACTTC. V usage is TRBV11-2 and J usage is TRBJ2-7, with TRBD2 matching over 11 bases. V was clipped by 5 bases and J by 1 base; unmatched bases: 4. There are 15 residues in the CDR3. In germline, CDR1 is SGHAT, CDR2 FQNNGV.

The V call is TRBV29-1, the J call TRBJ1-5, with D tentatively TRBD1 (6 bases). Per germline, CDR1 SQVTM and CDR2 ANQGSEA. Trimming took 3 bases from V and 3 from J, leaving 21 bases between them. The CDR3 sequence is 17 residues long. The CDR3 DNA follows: TGCAGCGTTGACGGACAGTTAAACCTGGGGTACAATCAGCCCCAGCATTTT. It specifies CSVDGQLNLGYNQPQHF.

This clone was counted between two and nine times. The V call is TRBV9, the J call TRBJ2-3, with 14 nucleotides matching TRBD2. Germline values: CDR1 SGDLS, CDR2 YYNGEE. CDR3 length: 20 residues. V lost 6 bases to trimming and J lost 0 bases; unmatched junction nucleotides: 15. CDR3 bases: TGTGCCAGCACCGATGATATCCGGACTAGCGGGGGGACTAGCACAGATACGCAGTATTTT. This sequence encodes CASTDDIRTSGGTSTDTQYF.

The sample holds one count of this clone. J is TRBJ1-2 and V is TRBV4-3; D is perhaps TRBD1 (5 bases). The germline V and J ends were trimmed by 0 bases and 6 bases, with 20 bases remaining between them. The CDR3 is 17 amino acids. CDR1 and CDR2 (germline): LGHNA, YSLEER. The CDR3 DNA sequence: TGCGCCAGCAGCCAAGATAAGGGGCGAAGGACACTTAATGGCTACACCTTC. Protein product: CASSQDKGRRTLNGYTF.

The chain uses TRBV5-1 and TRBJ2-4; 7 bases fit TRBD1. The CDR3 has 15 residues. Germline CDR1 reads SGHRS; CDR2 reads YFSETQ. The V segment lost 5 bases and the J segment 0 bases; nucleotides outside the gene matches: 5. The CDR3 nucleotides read TGCGCCAGCAGTCGGGACAGAGTAGCCAAAAACATTCAGTACTTC. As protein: CASSRDRVAKNIQYF.

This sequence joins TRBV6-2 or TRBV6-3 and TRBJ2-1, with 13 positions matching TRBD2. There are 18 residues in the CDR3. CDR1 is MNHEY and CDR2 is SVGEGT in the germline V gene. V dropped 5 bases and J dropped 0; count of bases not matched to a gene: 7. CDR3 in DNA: TGTGCCAGCAGTCCAAGTAGGACTAGCGGGAGCTCCTACAATGAGCAGTTCTTC. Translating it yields CASSPSRTSGSSYNEQFF.

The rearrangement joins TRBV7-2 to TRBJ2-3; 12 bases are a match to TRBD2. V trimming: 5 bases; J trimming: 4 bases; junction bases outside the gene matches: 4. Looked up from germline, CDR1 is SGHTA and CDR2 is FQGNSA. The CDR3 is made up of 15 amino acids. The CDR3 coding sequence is TGTGCCAGCAGCCCTAGCGGGAGGGGGTCAGATACGCAGTATTTT. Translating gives CASSPSGRGSDTQYF.

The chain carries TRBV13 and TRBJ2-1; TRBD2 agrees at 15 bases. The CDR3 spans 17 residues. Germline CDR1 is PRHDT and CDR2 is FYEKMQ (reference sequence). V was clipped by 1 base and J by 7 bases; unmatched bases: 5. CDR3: CASSLAGLAGGVNEQFF. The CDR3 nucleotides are TGTGCCAGCAGCTTAGCAGGACTAGCGGGAGGGGTTAATGAGCAGTTCTTC.

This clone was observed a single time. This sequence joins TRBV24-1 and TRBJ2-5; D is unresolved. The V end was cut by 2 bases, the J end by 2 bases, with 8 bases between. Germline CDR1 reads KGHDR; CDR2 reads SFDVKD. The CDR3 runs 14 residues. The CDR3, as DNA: TGTGCCACCAGTGATTCGCCAGTACAAGAGACCCAGTACTTC. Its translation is CATSDSPVQETQYF.

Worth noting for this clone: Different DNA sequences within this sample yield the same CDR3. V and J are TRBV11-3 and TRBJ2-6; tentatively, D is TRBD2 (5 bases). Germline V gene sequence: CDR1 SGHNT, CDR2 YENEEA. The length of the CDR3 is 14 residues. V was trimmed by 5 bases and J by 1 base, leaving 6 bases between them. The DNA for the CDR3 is TGTGCCAGCAGCCCGGGGTCTGGGGCCAACGTCCTGACTTTC. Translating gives CASSPGSGANVLTF.

Here the CDR3 reads CASSPLSNTEAFF. The CDR3 DNA sequence: TGTGCCAGCTCCCCTTTATCGAACACTGAAGCTTTCTTT. The rearrangement links TRBV2 to TRBJ1-1; D is unresolved. CDR1 and CDR2 (germline): SNHLY, FYNNEI. V was clipped by 8 bases and J by 1 base, with 11 bases between them. The CDR3 is made up of 13 amino acids.

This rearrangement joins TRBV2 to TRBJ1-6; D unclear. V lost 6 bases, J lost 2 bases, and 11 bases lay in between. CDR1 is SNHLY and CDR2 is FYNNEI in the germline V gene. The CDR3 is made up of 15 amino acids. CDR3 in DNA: TGTGCCAGCAGCCCCCGGCAGGCCTATAATTCACCCCTCCACTTT. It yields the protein CASSPRQAYNSPLHF.

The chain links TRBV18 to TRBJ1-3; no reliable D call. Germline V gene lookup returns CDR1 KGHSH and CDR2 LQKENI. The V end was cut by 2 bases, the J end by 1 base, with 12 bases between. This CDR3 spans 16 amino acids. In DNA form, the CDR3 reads TGTGCCAGCTCACCAGGTGCACTCGAGTCTGGAAACACCATATATTTT. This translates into CASSPGALESGNTIYF.